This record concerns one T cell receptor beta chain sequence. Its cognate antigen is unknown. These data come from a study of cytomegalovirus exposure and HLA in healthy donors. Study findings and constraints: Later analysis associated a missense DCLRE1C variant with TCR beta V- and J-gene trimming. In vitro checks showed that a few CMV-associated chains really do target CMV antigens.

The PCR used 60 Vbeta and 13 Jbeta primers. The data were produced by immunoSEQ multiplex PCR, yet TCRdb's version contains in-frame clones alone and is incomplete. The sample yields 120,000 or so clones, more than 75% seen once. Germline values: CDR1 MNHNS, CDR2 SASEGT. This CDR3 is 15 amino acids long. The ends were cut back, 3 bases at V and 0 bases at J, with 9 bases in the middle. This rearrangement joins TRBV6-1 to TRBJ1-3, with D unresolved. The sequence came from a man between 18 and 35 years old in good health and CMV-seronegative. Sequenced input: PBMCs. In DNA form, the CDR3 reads TGTGCCAGCAGTGATCTAGGCTTCTCTGGAAACACCATATATTTT. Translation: CASSDLGFSGNTIYF.